Below are 25 T cell receptor beta chains sequenced from a single sample in a study of CD8+ T cells in alopecia areata. Treatment described: oral pan-JAK inhibitor, 5-10 mg twice daily. TCR sequencing used cDNA made by reverse transcription of extracted RNA. Libraries were prepared by immunoSEQ multiplex PCR; TCRdb keeps only in-frame clonotypes and omits some of them. The sample lists 190,000 or so clones; 58% were seen once. The source was CD4+ T cells sorted from blood, collected at week 24, from a patient treated with tofacitinib. Every receptor here comes from a human donor with alopecia areata.

The chain links TRBV7-8 to TRBJ2-7, with 7 nucleotides matching TRBD1. Germline V gene sequence: CDR1 SGHVS, CDR2 FQNEAQ. This CDR3 spans 13 amino acids. The junction had 5 bases not matched to a gene; V was cut back by 5 bases and J by 4 bases. In DNA form, the CDR3 reads TGTGCCAGCAGCATGGGGACAGATTACGAGCAGTACTTC. Its translation is CASSMGTDYEQYF.

Only a few counts were recorded for this clone. At one boundary the junction diverges from the germline segment, which might be a read error. V gene TRBV2 combines with J gene TRBJ2-3; 14 bases map to TRBD2. Germline V gives CDR1 SNHLY, CDR2 FYNNEI. CDR3 length: 12 residues. The CDR3 loop is CASSRRLAGGQF. The CDR3 coding sequence is TGTGCCAGCAGTCGCCGACTAGCGGGGGGGCAGTTT.

The chain couples TRBV28 to TRBJ2-1, with D possibly matching TRBD2 (6 bases). The V end was cut by 7 bases, the J end by 8 bases, with 21 bases between. CDR1 is MDHEN and CDR2 is SYDVKM in the germline V gene. This CDR3 is built from 15 residues. The CDR3 here is CASKSEVHSGDEQFF. DNA for the CDR3: TGTGCCAGCAAGTCAGAGGTCCACTCGGGGGATGAGCAGTTCTTC.

The chain combines TRBV9 with TRBJ2-1; 7 nucleotides agree with TRBD2. Trimming removed 6 bases from V and 14 bases from J; junction bases left unmatched: 11. Germline CDR1 reads SGDLS; CDR2 reads YYNGEE. The CDR3 length is 12 residues. The CDR3 DNA is TGTGCCAGCACCTCTGCCGCGGGGGTTAAGTTCTTC. Protein sequence: CASTSAAGVKFF.

This clone occurred once. The gene calls are TRBV7-2 and TRBJ2-5, with a possible D match to TRBD2 (5 bases). CDR3 size: 14 residues. CDR1 and CDR2 (germline): SGHTA, FQGNSA. The V end lost 1 base, the J end lost 2 bases, and 8 bases lay between the germline ends. The CDR3 coding sequence is TGTGCCAGCAGCTTAGAGCGAGGGCAAGAGACCCAGTACTTC. Translation gives CASSLERGQETQYF.

The chain combines TRBV2 with TRBJ2-1; D possibly matches TRBD1 or TRBD2 (5 bases each). V was clipped by 2 bases and J by 10 bases, with 15 bases between them. CDR1 and CDR2 (germline): SNHLY, FYNNEI. The CDR3 covers 14 residues. The CDR3 sequence: CASSETRGPTEQFF. The CDR3 nucleotides are TGTGCCAGCAGTGAAACTAGGGGTCCGACGGAGCAGTTCTTC.

This clone appeared a single time. The J gene is TRBJ2-3, the V gene TRBV29-1; maybe TRBD2 (6 bases). Germline V gene lookup returns CDR1 SQVTM and CDR2 ANQGSEA. This CDR3 comprises 13 residues. V was clipped by 6 bases and J by 0 bases, with 10 bases between them. The CDR3 loop is CSVRDVSTDTQYF. The CDR3 DNA is TGCAGCGTGCGGGACGTCAGCACAGATACGCAGTATTTT.

The table lists this clone with a few counts. V usage is TRBV6-5 and J usage is TRBJ1-1; 9 bases match TRBD1. Germline trimming cut 7 bases from V and 1 base from J; bases unmatched to any gene: 7. The germline gives CDR1 MNHEY, CDR2 SVGAGI. This CDR3 has 15 amino acids. The CDR3 is CASMGQGLRNTEAFF. In nucleotides, the CDR3 is TGTGCCAGCATGGGACAGGGTCTGAGGAACACTGAAGCTTTCTTT.

The chain has TRBV4-3 and TRBJ2-1; D is ambiguous. Germline CDR1 reads LGHNA; CDR2 reads YSLEER. Trimming removed 1 base at V and 8 bases at J, with 6 bases between. The CDR3 covers 12 residues. CDR3 nucleotides: TGCGCCAGCAGCCAAGGATCCCATGAGCAGTTCTTC. This gives the protein CASSQGSHEQFF.

The rearrangement joins TRBV5-1 to TRBJ2-2, with a tentative D call TRBD1 (5 bases). The CDR3 length is 16 residues. Trimming took 0 bases from V and 2 from J, leaving 11 bases between them. Germline V gives CDR1 SGHRS, CDR2 YFSETQ. CDR3 bases: TGCGCCAGCAGCTTGGCCCCAGGACACAACACCGGGGAGCTGTTTTTT. Its translation is CASSLAPGHNTGELFF.

The chain is built from TRBV27 and TRBJ1-2; D gene uncertain. V lost 3 bases and J 4 bases, leaving 9 bases between the germline ends. The CDR3 is 13 amino acids. Looked up from germline, CDR1 is MNHEY and CDR2 is SMNVEV (reference sequence). CDR3 nucleotides: TGTGCCAGCAGTTTCCGGGATGGCTATGGCTACACCTTC. It is translated as CASSFRDGYGYTF.

The chain links TRBV27 to TRBJ2-5; D possibly matches TRBD1 or TRBD2 (7 bases each). The CDR3 loop spans 15 amino acids. Germline V gene sequence: CDR1 MNHEY, CDR2 SMNVEV (reference sequence). V was trimmed by 6 bases and J by 5 bases, leaving 19 bases between them. The CDR3 is CASRRDSKGGETQYF. CDR3 sequence (DNA): TGTGCCAGCAGGAGGGACAGCAAGGGAGGGGAGACCCAGTACTTC.

V gene TRBV30 combines with J gene TRBJ1-2; 7 bases are a match to TRBD1. The CDR3 is made up of 14 amino acids. Losses at the gene ends were 2 bases for V and 6 bases for J; bases not matched to a gene: 9. Germline values: CDR1 GTSNPN, CDR2 SVGIG (reference sequence). In DNA form, the CDR3 reads TGTGCCTGGAGTACAAACAGGGGAGGAGATGGCTACACCTTC. It specifies CAWSTNRGGDGYTF.

The V gene is TRBV25-1, the J gene TRBJ2-2, with D uncertain. V lost 1 base, J lost 3 bases, and 6 bases lay in between. The CDR3 runs to 14 residues. Per germline, CDR1 MGHDK and CDR2 SYGVNS. This CDR3 is CASSESIDTGELFF. CDR3 in DNA: TGTGCCAGCAGTGAATCGATAGACACCGGGGAGCTGTTTTTT.

V usage is TRBV30 and J usage is TRBJ1-2; 11 bases line up with TRBD1. This CDR3 spans 13 amino acids. CDR1 and CDR2 from the germline V gene are GTSNPN and SVGIG (reference sequence). The trim removed 4 bases at V and 5 bases at J, leaving 3 bases unmatched. The CDR3 region has the DNA TGTGCCTGGACCGGGGACAGGGGGTATGGCTACACCTTC. Translating gives CAWTGDRGYGYTF.

The genes are TRBV30 and TRBJ1-5, with D uncertain. V was pared by 2 bases and J by 6 bases, with 17 bases between. The germline gives CDR1 GTSNPN, CDR2 SVGIG (reference sequence). This CDR3 region has 15 residues. The CDR3 loop is CAWSHRHVRSQPQHF. The CDR3 DNA sequence: TGTGCCTGGAGTCACCGACATGTACGAAGTCAGCCCCAGCATTTT.

The rearrangement links TRBV5-5 to TRBJ2-5; D unresolved. CDR1 and CDR2 (germline): SGHKS, YYEKEE (reference sequence). V lost 4 bases to trimming and J lost 4 bases, with 8 bases between them. The CDR3 is 12 residues long. CDR3 coding DNA: TGTGCCAGCAGCCCACTTGGAGAGACCCAGTACTTC. It codes for CASSPLGETQYF.

This clone has only a few counts. The chain recombines TRBV18 with TRBJ1-2; TRBD1 matches 10 bases. The CDR3 loop spans 14 amino acids. CDR1 is KGHSH and CDR2 is LQKENI in the germline V gene. The V segment lost 3 bases and the J segment 5 bases; nucleotides outside the gene matches: 3. CDR3 DNA: TGTGCCAGCTCACCCGCGGGACAGGGGTATGGCTACACCTTC. Protein: CASSPAGQGYGYTF.

This clone was counted between two and nine times. V is TRBV14 and J is TRBJ2-1; a possible D gene is TRBD1 (7 bases). The CDR3 consists of 20 residues. In germline, CDR1 is SGHDN, CDR2 FVKESK. Trimming took 3 bases from V and 4 from J, leaving 28 bases between them. CDR3: CASSHFRGRGTVAAYNEQFF. In nucleotides, the CDR3 is TGTGCCAGCAGCCACTTCAGAGGGAGAGGGACAGTAGCGGCTTACAATGAGCAGTTCTTC. Together with reference TRBV14 and TRBJ2-1, the CDR3 gives the full variable domain: EAGVTQFPSHSVIEKGQTVTLRCDPISGHDNLYWYRRVMGKEIKFLLHFVKESKQDESGMPNNRFLAERTGGTYSTLKVQPAELEDSGVYFCASSHFRGRGTVAAYNEQFFGPGTRLTVL.

The V gene is TRBV7-8, the J gene TRBJ2-5; 9 positions agree with TRBD1. After removal of 3 bases from V and 2 bases from J, the junction contained 10 bases not matched to a gene. Germline values: CDR1 SGHVS, CDR2 FQNEAQ. The CDR3 loop spans 17 amino acids. CDR3 sequence reads: CASSLYYRGQGQETQYF. As DNA, the CDR3 is TGTGCCAGCAGCTTGTACTACAGGGGGCAGGGGCAAGAGACCCAGTACTTC.

DNA of the CDR3: TGTGCCAGCAGTTCGGACTCCCTGAACACTGAAGCTTTCTTT. Translating it yields CASSSDSLNTEAFF. The J gene is TRBJ1-1, the V gene TRBV6-6; D remains ambiguous. Germline CDR1 MNHNY, CDR2 SVGAGI (reference sequence). CDR3 length equals 14 residues. V gave up 4 bases and J gave up 0 bases, with 9 bases separating them.

Here the CDR3 DNA reads TGTGCCAGCAGCACCGGACAGGACTCTGGGGCCAACGTCCTGACTTTC. This sequence encodes CASSTGQDSGANVLTF. V usage is TRBV5-4 and J usage is TRBJ2-6; 7 bases align to TRBD1. Germline CDR1 and CDR2: SGHNT and YYREEE (reference sequence). The CDR3 consists of 16 residues. The ends lost 4 bases at V and 0 bases at J; junction bases unmatched: 4.

This clone was observed a handful of times. The chain combines TRBV7-2 with TRBJ2-7; 8 nucleotides line up with TRBD2. Germline CDR1 reads SGHTA; CDR2 reads FQGNSA. The junction had 6 bases not matched to a gene; V was cut back by 4 bases and J by 1 base. The CDR3 is made up of 15 amino acids. CDR3 loop: CASSSWASGSYEQYF. The CDR3 DNA reads TGTGCCAGCAGCTCCTGGGCTAGCGGGTCCTACGAGCAGTACTTC. The full variable domain, in which reference TRBV7-2 and TRBJ2-7 provide the parts outside the CDR3, is GAGVSQSPSNKVTEKGKDVELRCDPISGHTALYWYRQSLGQGLEFLIYFQGNSAPDKSGLPSDRFSAERTGGSVSTLTIQRTQQEDSAVYLCASSSWASGSYEQYFGPGTRLTVT.

This clone occurred a few times. This chain uses TRBV5-1 with TRBJ1-3, with D uncertain. The CDR3 totals 18 residues. Trimming left V 4 bases short and J 0 bases short, with 20 bases between. Germline CDR1 and CDR2: SGHRS and YFSETQ. As DNA, the CDR3 is TGCGCCAGCAGCCCTTACCCAGCGGCCAGCTTCTCTGGAAACACCATATATTTT. Translating it yields CASSPYPAASFSGNTIYF.

This chain links TRBV2 with TRBJ2-7, with a tentative D call TRBD1 (5 bases). The V end lost 4 bases, the J end lost 2 bases, and 6 bases lay between the germline ends. CDR1 and CDR2 from the germline V gene are SNHLY and FYNNEI. This CDR3 has 12 residues. DNA of the CDR3: TGTGCCAGCAGTGCGACAGCCTACGAGCAGTACTTC. It is translated as CASSATAYEQYF.